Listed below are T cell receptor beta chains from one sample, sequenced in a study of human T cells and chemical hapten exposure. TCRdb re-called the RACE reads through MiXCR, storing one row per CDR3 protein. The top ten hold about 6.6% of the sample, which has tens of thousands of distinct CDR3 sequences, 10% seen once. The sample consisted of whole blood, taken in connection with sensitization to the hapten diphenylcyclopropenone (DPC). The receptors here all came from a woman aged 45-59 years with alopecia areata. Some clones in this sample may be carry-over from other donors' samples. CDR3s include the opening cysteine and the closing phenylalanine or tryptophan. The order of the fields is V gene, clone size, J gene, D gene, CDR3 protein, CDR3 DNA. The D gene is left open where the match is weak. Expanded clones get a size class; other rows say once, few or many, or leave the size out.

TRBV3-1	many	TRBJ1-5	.	CASSQSVNQPQHF	TGTGCCAGCAGCCAATCCGTCAATCAGCCCCAGCATTTT
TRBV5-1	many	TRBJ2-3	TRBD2	CASSLEGGSSDTQYF	TGCGCCAGCAGCTTGGAAGGCGGGAGCTCAGATACGCAGTATTTT
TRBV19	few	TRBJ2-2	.	CASSIPERLNTGELFF	TGTGCCAGTAGTATCCCGGAGCGACTCAACACCGGGGAGCTGTTTTTT
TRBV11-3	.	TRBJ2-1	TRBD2	CASSLEVSGRSYNEQFF	TGTGCCAGCAGCTTAGAGGTTAGCGGGAGATCCTACAATGAGCAGTTCTTC
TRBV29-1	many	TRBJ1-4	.	CSAQETNEKLFF	TGCAGCGCTCAGGAGACTAATGAAAAACTGTTTTTT
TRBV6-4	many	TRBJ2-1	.	CASSLSENEQFF	TGTGCCAGCAGCCTTTCTGAAAATGAGCAGTTCTTC
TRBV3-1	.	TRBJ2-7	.	CASSQDLGRYEQYF	TGTGCCAGCAGCCAAGATCTCGGGCGCTACGAGCAGTACTTC
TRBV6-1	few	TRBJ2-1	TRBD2	CASRASGSSYNEQFF	TGTGCCAGCAGGGCAAGCGGGAGCTCCTACAATGAGCAGTTCTTC
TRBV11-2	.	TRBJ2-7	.	CASSYGRASEQYF	TGTGCCAGCAGCTACGGCAGGGCCTCTGAGCAGTACTTC
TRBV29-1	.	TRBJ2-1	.	CSVRQDFLGLSSYNEQFF	TGCAGCGTTAGGCAGGACTTTTTGGGCCTTAGCTCCTACAATGAGCAGTTCTTC
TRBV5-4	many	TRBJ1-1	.	CASSFVGRSTEAFF	TGTGCCAGCAGCTTTGTGGGGAGGAGCACTGAAGCTTTCTTT
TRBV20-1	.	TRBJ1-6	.	CSAPLPDSYNSPLHF	TGCAGTGCTCCCCTACCGGACTCCTATAATTCACCCCTCCACTTT
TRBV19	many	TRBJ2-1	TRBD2	CASSWTSGSGEQFF	TGTGCCAGTAGTTGGACTAGCGGGAGTGGTGAGCAGTTCTTC
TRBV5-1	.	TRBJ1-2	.	CASRPGSNYGYTF	TGCGCCAGCAGACCGGGATCCAACTATGGCTACACCTTC
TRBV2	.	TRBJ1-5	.	CASSRGNNQPQHF	TGTGCCAGCAGTCGGGGAAACAATCAGCCCCAGCATTTT
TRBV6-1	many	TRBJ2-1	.	CASRMEGFGEQFF	TGTGCCAGCAGGATGGAGGGATTTGGGGAGCAGTTCTTC
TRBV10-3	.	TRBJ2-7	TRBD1	CAISESGQVYEQYF	TGTGCCATCAGTGAGTCCGGACAGGTCTACGAGCAGTACTTC
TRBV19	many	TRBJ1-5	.	CASSIGFLTASNQPQHF	TGTGCCAGTAGTATAGGGTTTTTGACAGCAAGCAATCAGCCCCAGCATTTT
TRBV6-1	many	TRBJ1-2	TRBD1	CASSDETGSSYTF	TGTGCCAGCAGTGATGAGACAGGGTCGAGCTACACCTTC
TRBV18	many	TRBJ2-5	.	CASSGPSQETQYF	TGTGCCAGCTCAGGACCCAGCCAAGAGACCCAGTACTTC
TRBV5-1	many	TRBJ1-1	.	CASSSIPENTEAFF	TGCGCCAGCAGCTCGATCCCAGAGAACACTGAAGCTTTCTTT
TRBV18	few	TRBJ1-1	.	CASSPMGGTEAFF	TGTGCCAGCTCACCAATGGGGGGAACTGAAGCTTTCTTT
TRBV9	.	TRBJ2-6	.	CASSVQTGMAPLLTF	TGTGCCAGCAGCGTTCAAACAGGGATGGCCCCACTCCTGACTTTC
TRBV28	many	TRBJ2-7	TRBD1	CASRRTGGYEQYF	TGTGCCAGCAGACGGACAGGGGGATACGAGCAGTACTTC
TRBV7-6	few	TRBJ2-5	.	CASSLYRDTQETQYF	TGTGCCAGCAGCCTATACCGGGACACTCAAGAGACCCAGTACTTC
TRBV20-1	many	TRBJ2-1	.	CSARVVRGHNEQFF	TGCAGTGCTAGAGTCGTGAGAGGACACAATGAGCAGTTCTTC
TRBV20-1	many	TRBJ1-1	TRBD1	CSARDPGTANTEAFF	TGCAGTGCTAGAGACCCTGGGACAGCGAACACTGAAGCTTTCTTT
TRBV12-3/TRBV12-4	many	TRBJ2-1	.	CASSDLLNNEQFF	TGTGCCAGCAGTGACCTACTAAACAATGAGCAGTTCTTC
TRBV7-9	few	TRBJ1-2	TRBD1	CASSRTGGAYGYTF	TGTGCCAGCAGCCGCACAGGGGGCGCGTATGGCTACACCTTC
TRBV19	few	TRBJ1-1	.	CASSPPWGPNTEAFF	TGTGCCAGTTCTCCCCCGTGGGGCCCGAACACTGAAGCTTTCTTT
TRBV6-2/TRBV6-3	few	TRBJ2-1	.	CASSFLADNEQFF	TGTGCCAGCAGCTTCCTTGCGGACAATGAGCAGTTCTTC
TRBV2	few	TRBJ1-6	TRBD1	CASSAGGWTGQGHSPLHF	TGTGCCAGCAGCGCGGGGGGCTGGACCGGACAGGGTCATTCACCCCTCCACTTT
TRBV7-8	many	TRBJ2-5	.	CAHIRAGAGETQYF	TGTGCCCACATCCGGGCCGGGGCCGGAGAGACCCAGTACTTC
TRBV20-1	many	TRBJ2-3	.	CSARGTDTQYF	TGCAGTGCTAGGGGGACGGATACGCAGTATTTT
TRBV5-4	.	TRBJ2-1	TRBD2	CASSLSTSVHNEQFF	TGTGCCAGCAGCTTGTCAACTAGCGTTCACAATGAGCAGTTCTTC
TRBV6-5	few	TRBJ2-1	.	CASSGRGRDEQFF	TGTGCCAGCAGTGGCAGGGGTCGGGATGAGCAGTTCTTC
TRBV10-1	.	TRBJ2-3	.	CASSGGISTDTQYF	TGCGCCAGCAGTGGGGGCATCTCCACAGATACGCAGTATTTT
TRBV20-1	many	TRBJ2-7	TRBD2	CSASGRTYEQYF	TGCAGTGCTAGCGGGAGGACCTACGAGCAGTACTTC
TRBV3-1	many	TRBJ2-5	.	CASSQVPQETQYF	TGTGCCAGCAGCCAAGTTCCCCAAGAGACCCAGTACTTC
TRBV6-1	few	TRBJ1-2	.	CASFSYKNYGTSDYGYTF	TGTGCCAGCTTCAGTTACAAAAATTACGGGACATCGGACTATGGCTACACCTTC
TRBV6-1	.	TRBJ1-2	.	CATTYSTGGISYGYTF	TGTGCCACCACCTACTCGACGGGAGGGATTAGCTATGGCTACACCTTC
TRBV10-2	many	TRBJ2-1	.	CASSEYRVQGDNEQFF	TGCGCCAGCAGTGAATACCGGGTCCAGGGAGACAATGAGCAGTTCTTC
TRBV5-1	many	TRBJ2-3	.	CASSSTHTDTQYF	TGCGCCAGCAGCTCGACTCACACAGATACGCAGTATTTT
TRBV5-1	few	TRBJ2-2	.	CASRERSGNTGELFF	TGCGCCAGCAGGGAAAGGAGCGGAAACACCGGGGAGCTGTTTTTT
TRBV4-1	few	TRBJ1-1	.	CASSQVERTEAFF	TGCGCCAGCAGCCAAGTAGAAAGGACTGAAGCTTTCTTT
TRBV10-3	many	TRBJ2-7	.	CAIRDDGPSYEQYF	TGTGCCATCAGGGATGATGGGCCCTCCTACGAGCAGTACTTC
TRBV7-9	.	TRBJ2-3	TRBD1	CASSRDRGLDTQYF	TGTGCCAGCAGCCGGGACAGGGGTTTGGATACGCAGTATTTT
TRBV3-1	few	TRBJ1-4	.	CASSQSGPAGLFF	TGTGCCAGCAGCCAATCCGGGCCGGCGGGACTGTTTTTT
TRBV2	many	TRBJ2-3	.	CASSEARTDTQYF	TGTGCCAGCAGTGAAGCGCGGACAGATACGCAGTATTTT
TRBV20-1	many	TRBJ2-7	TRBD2	CSASVPGLVYEQYF	TGCAGTGCCAGCGTCCCGGGACTAGTCTACGAGCAGTACTTC
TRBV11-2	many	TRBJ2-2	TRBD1	CASSFTGADTGELFF	TGTGCCAGCAGCTTCACAGGGGCCGACACCGGGGAGCTGTTTTTT
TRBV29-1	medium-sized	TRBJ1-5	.	CSAMDGSNQPQHF	TGCAGCGCCATGGACGGTAGCAATCAGCCCCAGCATTTT
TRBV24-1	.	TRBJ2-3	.	CATSDPDSYTDTQYF	TGTGCCACCAGTGACCCGGACAGTTACACAGATACGCAGTATTTT
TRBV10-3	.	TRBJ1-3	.	CAISLDAGNTIYF	TGTGCCATCAGTTTGGATGCTGGAAACACCATATATTTT
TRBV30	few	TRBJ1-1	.	CAWSETGGTEAFF	TGTGCCTGGAGTGAGACCGGAGGGACTGAAGCTTTCTTT
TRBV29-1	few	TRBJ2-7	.	CSAPERTPPYEQYF	TGCAGCGCACCAGAGAGGACGCCTCCCTACGAGCAGTACTTC
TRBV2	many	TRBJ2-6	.	CASRPGQTGSGANVLTF	TGTGCCAGCCGGCCCGGACAGACAGGCTCTGGGGCCAACGTCCTGACTTTC